The subject of this entry is one T cell receptor beta chain. The sample belongs to a study of cytomegalovirus exposure and HLA in healthy donors. This CDR3 contains 16 residues. CDR1 SGHTA and CDR2 FQGNSA come from the germline V gene. J lost 7 bases, V lost 4 bases, and 13 bases had no gene match. Primers: 60 Vbeta forward and 13 Jbeta reverse. The data were produced by immunoSEQ multiplex PCR, yet TCRdb's version contains in-frame clones alone and is incomplete. The sample holds about 140,000 clones, approximately 77% seen once. The sequencing sample was made of PBMCs. The chain uses TRBV7-2 and TRBJ2-7; 10 bases align to TRBD1. This clonotype was obtained from a woman between 45 and 60 years old in good health and CMV-seronegative. This CDR3 is CASSSFPGQGMREQYF. CDR3 sequence (DNA): TGTGCCAGCAGCTCCTTCCCGGGACAGGGGATGAGGGAGCAGTACTTC.